The 9 T cell receptor beta chains given below trace back to one sample, sequenced in a study of blood T cell repertoires in COVID-19. Profiled with immunoSEQ multiplex PCR; TCRdb holds only in-frame clones, not every one. Among 300,000 to 350,000 clones listed, roughly 89% were seen once. The sequenced material came from PBMCs or T cells enriched from blood (not recorded which). These receptors all come from a young woman who had recovered from COVID-19.

In its sample, this clone was seen a few times. V is TRBV3-1 (or the pseudogene TRBV3-2) and J is TRBJ2-5; 9 nucleotides match TRBD2. CDR1 is LGHDT and CDR2 is YNNKEL in the germline V gene (reference sequence). The CDR3 runs 16 residues. V lost 0 bases and J lost 5; bases outside the gene matches: 7. The CDR3: CASSQDGSGGRETQYF. The CDR3 nucleotides are TGTGCCAGCAGCCAAGATGGTAGCGGGGGTAGGGAGACCCAGTACTTC.

This chain connects TRBV28 to TRBJ1-1, with D unresolved. Germline loops: CDR1 MDHEN, CDR2 SYDVKM. CDR3 size: 15 residues. With 1 base removed from V and 4 bases from J, the gap between germline ends came to 13 bases. As DNA, the CDR3 is TGTGCCAGCAGTTTATCTTATCGCGCGGGCACTGAAGCTTTCTTT. This encodes CASSLSYRAGTEAFF.

This rearrangement joins TRBV5-1 to TRBJ2-1; no firm D call. Trimming pared 0 bases from V and 0 bases from J, leaving 10 bases between. Germline V gene sequence: CDR1 SGHRS, CDR2 YFSETQ. There are 16 residues in the CDR3. The CDR3 protein is CASSLAGWSSYNEQFF. In DNA form, the CDR3 reads TGCGCCAGCAGCTTGGCCGGATGGAGCTCCTACAATGAGCAGTTCTTC.

In its sample, this clone was seen a few times. The chain joins TRBV16 to TRBJ1-4; the D is unclear. V gave up 2 bases and J gave up 11 bases, with 21 bases separating them. Germline values: CDR1 KGHSY, CDR2 FQNENV. The CDR3 consists of 16 residues. CDR3 in amino acids: CASSQIPPVEGGKLFF. The CDR3 DNA follows: TGTGCCAGCAGCCAAATCCCACCGGTTGAAGGCGGCAAACTGTTTTTT.

The V call is TRBV29-1, the J call TRBJ2-3; no clear D. V shed 5 bases and J shed 4 bases, with 16 bases lying between them. This CDR3 is 14 amino acids long. CDR1 and CDR2 (germline): SQVTM, ANQGSEA. DNA of the CDR3: TGCAGCGTTCCTGGTCCCCTACGCGCAGATACGCAGTATTTT. Translation: CSVPGPLRADTQYF.

This chain uses TRBV10-3 with TRBJ2-1; D possibly corresponds to TRBD2 (6 bases). V dropped 4 bases and J dropped 6 bases, with 10 bases sitting between them. This CDR3 is built from 13 residues. The germline CDR1 and CDR2 sequences are ENHRY and SYGVKD. CDR3: CAISAGTGNEQFF. CDR3 nucleotides: TGTGCCATCAGTGCGGGGACTGGCAATGAGCAGTTCTTC.

The J gene is TRBJ2-1, the V gene TRBV6-5; tentative D call: TRBD1 (6 bases). V lost 6 bases and J 6 bases, leaving 9 bases between the germline ends. CDR1 MNHEY and CDR2 SVGAGI come from the germline V gene. The CDR3 totals 12 residues. The DNA for the CDR3 is TGTGCCAGCAGAAACAGGGCCAATGAGCAGTTCTTC. It codes for CASRNRANEQFF.

This clone was observed once. The gene calls are TRBV28 and TRBJ2-5; TRBD2 matches 7 bases. The trim removed 4 bases at V and 1 base at J, leaving 6 bases unmatched. The CDR3 loop spans 15 amino acids. Germline V gives CDR1 MDHEN, CDR2 SYDVKM. The CDR3 spells CASSSLGGGQETQYF. CDR3 DNA: TGTGCCAGCAGTTCCTTGGGGGGGGGCCAAGAGACCCAGTACTTC.

The rearrangement uses TRBV15 and TRBJ2-3; perhaps TRBD2 as D (6 bases). V was shortened by 1 base and J by 0 bases, with 14 bases between the two germline ends. There are 17 residues in the CDR3. From germline, CDR1 is LNHNV and CDR2 YYDKDF (reference sequence). CDR3 region: CATSRGGTLRSTDTQYF. CDR3 in DNA: TGTGCCACCAGCAGAGGGGGGACTCTTCGTAGCACAGATACGCAGTATTTT.